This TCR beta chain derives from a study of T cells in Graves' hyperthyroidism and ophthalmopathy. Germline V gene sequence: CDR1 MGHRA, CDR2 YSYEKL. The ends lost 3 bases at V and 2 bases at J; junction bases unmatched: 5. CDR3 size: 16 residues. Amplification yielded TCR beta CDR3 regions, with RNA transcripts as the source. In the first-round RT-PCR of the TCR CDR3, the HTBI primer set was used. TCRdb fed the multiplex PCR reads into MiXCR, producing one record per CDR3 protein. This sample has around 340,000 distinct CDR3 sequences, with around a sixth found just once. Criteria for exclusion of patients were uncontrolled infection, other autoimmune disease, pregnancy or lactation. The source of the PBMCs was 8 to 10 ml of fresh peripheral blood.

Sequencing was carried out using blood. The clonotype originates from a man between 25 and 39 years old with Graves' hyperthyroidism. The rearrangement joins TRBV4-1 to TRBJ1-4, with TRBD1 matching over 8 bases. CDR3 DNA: TGCGCCAGCAGCCAGAGGGACAGGCGGACTAATGAAAAACTGTTTTTT. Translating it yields CASSQRDRRTNEKLFF.